The rows below give T cell receptor beta chains drawn from one sample of a study of T cells in Graves' hyperthyroidism and ophthalmopathy. TCRdb redid the calling of the multiplex PCR reads with MiXCR, one entry per CDR3 protein. The sample includes 400,000 to 550,000 distinct CDR3 sequences, approximately 25% of them seen just once. The specimen was blood. These receptors were collected from a woman in her twenties or thirties with Graves' ophthalmopathy. Each CDR3 is given with its conserved first and last residue. The order of the fields is V gene, J gene, CDR3 length, D gene, clone size, CDR3 protein, CDR3 DNA. A D gene is named only where the DNA matches it firmly. Clone size, where shown, is once, few, many, or a class for clones that have expanded.

TRBV7-9,TRBJ2-7,15,.,few,CASSLSGDPSYEQYF,TGTGCCAGCAGCTTATCGGGGGATCCCTCCTACGAGCAGTACTTC
TRBV2,TRBJ1-2,13,TRBD1,.,CASSPDREAGYTF,TGTGCCAGCAGTCCCGACAGGGAGGCTGGCTACACCTTC
TRBV29-1,TRBJ2-5,15,TRBD1,many,CSVGARGPSQETQYF,TGCAGCGTTGGTGCCAGGGGGCCCTCCCAAGAGACCCAGTACTTC
TRBV4-3,TRBJ2-5,16,TRBD1,many,CASSQEATGGGETQYF,TGCGCCAGCAGCCAAGAGGCGACAGGGGGAGGGGAGACCCAGTACTTC
TRBV5-4,TRBJ1-2,15,.,many,CASSWGIGTDDGYTF,TGTGCCAGCAGCTGGGGGATAGGGACGGACGATGGCTACACCTTC
TRBV6-1,TRBJ1-1,12,.,.,CASSAVYTEAFF,TGTGCCAGCAGTGCCGTCTACACTGAAGCTTTCTTT
TRBV5-1,TRBJ2-7,15,.,.,CASSLGYLSENEQYF,TGCGCCAGCAGCTTGGGCTATTTATCGGAAAACGAGCAGTACTTC
TRBV20-1,TRBJ2-6,17,.,.,CSASGGPRDAGANVLTF,TGCAGTGCTAGCGGAGGGCCGAGGGACGCTGGGGCCAACGTCCTGACTTTC
TRBV9,TRBJ2-5,14,.,many,CASSVAVGGWTQYF,TGTGCCAGCAGCGTAGCAGTGGGGGGCTGGACCCAGTACTTC
TRBV4-1,TRBJ1-5,15,.,many,CASSQETRVNQPQHF,TGCGCCAGCAGCCAAGAAACCAGAGTCAATCAGCCCCAGCATTTT
TRBV5-4,TRBJ1-2,17,.,few,CASSLMDSLRIVYGYTF,TGTGCCAGCAGCTTGATGGACAGCTTGAGGATTGTCTATGGCTACACCTTC
TRBV6-1,TRBJ2-3,15,.,few,CASSTTGISPDTQYF,TGTGCCAGCAGTACCACAGGGATTTCCCCAGATACGCAGTATTTT
TRBV28,TRBJ1-2,13,.,many,CASSARGQIGYTF,TGTGCCAGCAGTGCCCGGGGCCAGATTGGCTACACCTTC
TRBV29-1,TRBJ1-1,14,TRBD1,.,CSVSAGGLGTEAFF,TGCAGCGTTTCGGCAGGGGGCTTGGGCACTGAAGCTTTCTTT